This T cell receptor beta chain was sequenced for a study of blood T cell repertoires in COVID-19. Study in general: Acute-phase and convalescent COVID-19 samples originated in the United States, Italy and Spain. Sources were T cells, B-cell-depleted T cells, or PBMCs; the material itself was cDNA or gDNA.

Trimming stripped 3 bases from V and 5 bases from J, with 17 bases between. Germline CDR1 and CDR2: LNHDA and SQIVND (reference sequence). This CDR3 spans 16 amino acids. Patients of the Seattle cohort, enrolled during active infection, were followed longitudinally. Per the study methods: Reference gene primer amplification gave nucleated cell count estimates. Clones were read by immunoSEQ multiplex PCR, and TCRdb kept only the in-frame ones, dropping some. The V and J calls and clone size are taken from that table; D and trimming were inferred from the DNA. The repertoire has around 260,000 clones, more than 85% of them found once; the top ten carry approximately 2.6%.

The sequenced sample consisted of peripheral blood. V gene TRBV19 combines with J gene TRBJ2-4, with D possibly being TRBD2 (6 bases). The TCR comes from a person aged 18-29 years with COVID-19, enrolled during active disease. This CDR3 reads CASSIRRGAFENIQYF. The DNA of the CDR3 is TGTGCCAGTAGTATTAGGAGGGGCGCCTTCGAAAACATTCAGTACTTC.